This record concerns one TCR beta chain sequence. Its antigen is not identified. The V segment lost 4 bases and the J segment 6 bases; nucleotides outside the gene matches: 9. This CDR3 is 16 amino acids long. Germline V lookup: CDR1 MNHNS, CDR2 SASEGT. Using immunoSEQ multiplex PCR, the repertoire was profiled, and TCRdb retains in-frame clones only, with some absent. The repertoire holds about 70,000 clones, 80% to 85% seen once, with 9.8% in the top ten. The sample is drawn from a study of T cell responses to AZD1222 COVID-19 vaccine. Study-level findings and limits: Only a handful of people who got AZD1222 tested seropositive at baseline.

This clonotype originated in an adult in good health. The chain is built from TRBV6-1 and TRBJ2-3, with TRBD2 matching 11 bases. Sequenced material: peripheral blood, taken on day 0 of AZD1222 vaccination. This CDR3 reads CASSGGSGGAPDTQYF. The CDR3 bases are TGTGCCAGCAGTGGTGGTAGCGGGGGGGCCCCCGATACGCAGTATTTT.